Below, 9 T cell receptor beta chains from the same sample are listed, as sequenced in a study of T cells after posttransplantation cyclophosphamide (dated by TCRdb to 2016 to 2017). Libraries were built with the immunoSEQ multiplex PCR assay. TCRdb's version of the immuneACCESS table is confined to in-frame rearrangements and falls short of the full clone set. An unresolved V gene accounts for under half of the shortfall where checked; the remainder is of unknown origin. The sample counts about 7,500 clones, each observed more than once. In total, the top ten clones hold roughly 10% of the sample. The treatment or condition label, as the study defines it: high-dose cyclophosphamide on days +3 and +4 as single-agent GVHD prophylaxis. For conditioning, the PTCy patients got busulfan and fludarabine, then a related or unrelated marrow graft, followed by cyclophosphamide on days +3 and +4. The sample was PBMCs, taken after allogeneic stem cell transplant with posttransplant cyclophosphamide. The source of these receptors is a female patient in her forties or fifties who received an allogeneic stem cell transplant from a related donor, was CMV-positive, and had no GVHD. Where a transplant has occurred, the graft donor may have supplied some of the T cells.

This clone is termed medium-sized. The chain couples TRBV10-3 to TRBJ2-1; D not certain. V was pared by 6 bases and J by 7 bases, with 16 bases between. This CDR3 spans 14 amino acids. Germline CDR1 and CDR2: ENHRY and SYGVKD. The chain's CDR3 is CAIRDPTPQNEQFF. In DNA, the CDR3 is TGTGCCATCAGGGATCCGACTCCCCAAAATGAGCAGTTCTTC.

This clone is labeled as medium-sized. The chain is built from TRBV6-6 and TRBJ2-1; D perhaps matches TRBD1 (6 bases). CDR3 length equals 16 residues. Germline lookup yields CDR1 MNHNY and CDR2 SVGAGI (reference sequence). V gave up 0 bases and J gave up 9 bases, with 18 bases separating them. The CDR3: CASSYSRQERGTEQFF. In DNA, the CDR3 is TGTGCCAGCAGTTACTCAAGACAGGAAAGGGGCACTGAGCAGTTCTTC.

This clone was seen ten or more times. The CDR3 coding sequence is TGCGCCAGCAGCTTGGGACAGGTCGATCAGCCCCAGCATTTT. This translates into CASSLGQVDQPQHF. The V call is TRBV5-1, the J call TRBJ1-5; weak D call: TRBD1 (6 bases). Germline V gives CDR1 SGHRS, CDR2 YFSETQ. This CDR3 contains 14 residues. With 0 bases removed from V and 5 bases from J, the gap between germline ends came to 9 bases.

This clone was counted many times. The rearrangement uses TRBV7-8 and TRBJ2-7; TRBD2 matches at 8 bases. The CDR3 is made up of 15 amino acids. V trimming: 4 bases; J trimming: 7 bases; junction bases outside the gene matches: 12. Germline V lookup: CDR1 SGHVS, CDR2 FQNEAQ. DNA of the CDR3: TGTGCCAGCAGCTATCGGGAGGGGGTGGACGGGGAGCAGTACTTC. Translating it yields CASSYREGVDGEQYF.

This clone was seen ten or more times. V gene TRBV27 combines with J gene TRBJ2-7; 12 bases match TRBD2. After removal of 3 bases from V and 6 bases from J, the junction contained 27 bases not matched to a gene. Germline V gene data show CDR1 as MNHEY and CDR2 as SMNVEV (reference sequence). The CDR3 runs to 22 residues. CDR3 DNA sequence: TGTGCCAGCAGTTTCGCGGGAGGTCGGCTCGGGACTAGCGGGCTGAAATCTAGCGAGCAGTACTTC. It translates to CASSFAGGRLGTSGLKSSEQYF.

This clone came up many times. J is TRBJ2-1 and V is TRBV9; D possibly corresponds to TRBD2 (6 bases). The CDR3 totals 17 residues. Trimming shortened V by 3 bases and J by 4 bases, and 20 bases separated the two germline ends. Germline CDR1 and CDR2: SGDLS and YYNGEE. CDR3 loop: CASSASPGSGKYNEQFF. The CDR3 bases are TGTGCCAGCAGCGCCTCCCCCGGTAGCGGAAAGTACAATGAGCAGTTCTTC.

This clone showed up just a few times. The chain carries TRBV7-2 and TRBJ1-6; TRBD1 might be the D (6 bases). The CDR3 consists of 16 residues. Germline V gene sequence: CDR1 SGHTA, CDR2 FQGNSA. V was shortened by 5 bases and J by 7 bases, with 18 bases between the two germline ends. The CDR3 bases are TGTGCCAGCAGCCCGAGGGGGGGCAGGGGAAATTCACCCCTCCACTTT. As protein: CASSPRGGRGNSPLHF.

The table lists this clone with many counts. This chain connects TRBV4-2 to TRBJ2-2; D is undetermined. The V gene lost 0 bases and the J gene lost 3 bases, with 14 bases spanning the gap. The CDR3 contains 17 residues. CDR1 is LGHNA, CDR2 YNFKEQ, per germline. As DNA, the CDR3 is TGTGCCAGCAGCCAAGATTCTGCGAGACTTGACACCGGGGAGCTGTTTTTT. It yields the protein CASSQDSARLDTGELFF.

Ten or more counts support this clone. The chain recombines TRBV10-3 with TRBJ2-1; 8 nucleotides align to TRBD2. The CDR3 runs to 14 residues. V shed 6 bases, J shed 4 bases, and the junction held 5 bases outside the gene matches. Germline lookup yields CDR1 ENHRY and CDR2 SYGVKD. CDR3: CAISTSGLYNEQFF. The CDR3 DNA is TGTGCCATCAGCACTAGCGGACTTTACAATGAGCAGTTCTTC.